This T cell receptor beta chain derives from a study of cytomegalovirus exposure and HLA in healthy donors. The primer mix had 60 Vbeta and 13 Jbeta primers. Here immunoSEQ multiplex PCR was the method, and the copy in TCRdb shows in-frame clones only, minus some. The data contain about 150,000 clones, roughly 66% of them seen just once; the ten biggest clones take up 1.5% to 2%. V shed 6 bases and J 4 bases; nucleotides not matched to a gene: 10. Germline-derived CDR1 and CDR2 are SGHTA and FQGNSA. The CDR3 is 15 residues long. The receptor's source is a woman younger than 30 in good health and CMV-seronegative. Sequencing was done on a sample of PBMCs. The chain employs TRBV7-2 and TRBJ1-2, with 8 bases that match TRBD1. The CDR3: CASRLPPGGAYGYTF. CDR3 in DNA: TGTGCCAGCAGATTACCCCCAGGGGGCGCCTATGGCTACACCTTC.